The clone carrying this T cell receptor (beta chain) was counted only a few times. These data belong to a study of identical twins. TCRdb re-analysed the 5' RACE reads in MiXCR, keeping a single row per CDR3 protein. The data hold about 660,000 distinct CDR3 sequences, with over 8.5% observed a single time. These data are also associated with another study on yellow fever vaccine responses in identical twins.

This receptor was obtained from a woman aged 18 to 35 in good health. The sample was PBMCs.

The CDR3 DNA sequence: TGTGCCATCAGTGCTAGCGGGAGAAACACCGGGGAGCTGTTTTTT. Protein product: CAISASGRNTGELFF. The V gene is TRBV10-3, the J gene TRBJ2-2; 10 nucleotides line up with TRBD2. The CDR3 runs 15 residues. Germline CDR1 reads ENHRY; CDR2 reads SYGVKD. With V trimmed by 4 bases and J by 2 bases, 1 base remained unmatched.